This T cell receptor (beta chain) was captured in a study of response to subunit inactivated influenza vaccine. There are 15 residues in the CDR3. The V gene's germline CDR1 is SGHRS and CDR2 YFSETQ. Trimming removed 6 bases from V and 0 bases from J, with 13 bases in between. From the RT-PCR reads, TCRdb called clonotypes with MiXCR, one entry per CDR3 protein. In the table there are just under 550,000 distinct CDR3 sequences, approximately 24% of which are singletons. This sample was shared with a second study, whose subject was T cells expressing NK-cell markers. This second study says: A 5'RACE template switching approach incorporating UMIs was used to make TCR beta cDNA. According to the study, TCR beta repertoires originated from sorted CD3+CD56+NKG2C+, CD3+CD56+NKG2C- and CD3+CD56-NKG2C+ T cells. Each of 6 or 7 donors carried dominant NKG2C+ clonotypes accounting for roughly 1.0-7.0% of CD8+ T cells. HCMV specificity of expanded NKG2C+ T cell clones remained unclear.

This material consisted of CD4+ T cells sorted from PBMCs, taken 11 to 12 days after vaccination. This TCR came from a man aged 50 to 60 who received an inactivated influenza vaccine. The J gene is TRBJ2-1, the V gene TRBV5-1; perhaps TRBD2 as D (6 bases). For the CDR3, the DNA is TGCGCCAGCACCGAAGGAGGGCTCTCCTACAATGAGCAGTTCTTC. The encoded protein is CASTEGGLSYNEQFF. The entire variable domain, with the rest obtained from reference TRBV5-1 and TRBJ2-1, is as follows: KAGVTQTPRYLIKTRGQQVTLSCSPISGHRSVSWYQQTPGQGLQFLFEYFSETQRNKGNFPGRFSGRQFSNSRSEMNVSTLELGDSALYLCASTEGGLSYNEQFFGPGTRLTVL.